This T cell receptor (beta chain) originates from a study of T cells in Graves' hyperthyroidism and ophthalmopathy. This clonotype showed up many times. CDR3 length: 16 amino acids. V lost 8 bases to trimming and J lost 0 bases, with 20 bases between them. From germline, CDR1 is MNHEY and CDR2 SVGEGT. It was RNA transcripts that yielded the amplified TCR beta CDR3 regions. First-round RT-PCR of the TCR CDR3 relied on the HTBI primer set. One entry per CDR3 protein, called by TCRdb with MiXCR from the multiplex PCR reads. The sample lists over 550,000 distinct CDR3 sequences, around 15% occurring once. V gene TRBV6-2 or TRBV6-3 combines with J gene TRBJ2-7, with TRBD2 as a possible D gene (5 bases). The sample was blood. This receptor was identified in a woman aged 18-35 years with Graves' hyperthyroidism. The CDR3 spells CASATHSTGISYEQYF. The CDR3 DNA reads TGTGCCAGCGCTACCCACTCTACCGGGATCTCCTACGAGCAGTACTTC.